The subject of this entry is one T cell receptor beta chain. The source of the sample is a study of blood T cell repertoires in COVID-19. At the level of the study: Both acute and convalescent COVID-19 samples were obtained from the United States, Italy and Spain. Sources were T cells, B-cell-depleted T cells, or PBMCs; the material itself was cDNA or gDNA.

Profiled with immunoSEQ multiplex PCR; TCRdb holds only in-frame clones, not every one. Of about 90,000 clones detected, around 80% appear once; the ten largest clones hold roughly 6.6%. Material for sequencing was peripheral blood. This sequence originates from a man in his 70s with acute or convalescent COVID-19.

The CDR3 region has the DNA TGTGCCAGCAGTGAACTCGTACAGGGGCTCGAAGCTTTCTTT. Translated: CASSELVQGLEAFF. The V call is TRBV6-1, the J call TRBJ1-1; 7 nucleotides agree with TRBD1. This CDR3 is 14 amino acids long. Germline assignment: CDR1 MNHNS and CDR2 SASEGT. Germline trimming cut 2 bases from V and 8 bases from J; bases unmatched to any gene: 8.